This T cell receptor (beta chain) was recorded in a study of cytomegalovirus exposure and HLA in healthy donors. At the level of the study: Earlier work reported roughly 120 million unique TCR beta sequences from 150 million to 200 million T cells.

Vbeta (60) and Jbeta (13) primers were used in the PCR. Generated by immunoSEQ multiplex PCR, the TCRdb table keeps only in-frame clones and is missing some. The table has approximately 180,000 clones, 87% seen once. At the time of sampling, donors were nominally healthy, though unrecorded immune exposures were likely. This CDR3 has 14 amino acids. Concerning this clone: Its matching antigen is unknown.

Study results and caveats: Presence/absence analyses rested on an assumption that sequencing depth was roughly uniform across donors. Reported results showed that the classifier diagnosed cytomegalovirus status with high specificity and sensitivity.

Sequencing used PBMCs. The chain is built from TRBV12-1 and TRBJ2-7; the table's D call TRBD2 went unverified against the DNA. TRBV12-1 is a pseudogene segment. This TCR was recovered from a girl in the first two years of life in good health and CMV-seronegative. CDR3 bases: TGTGCCAGCACCCCCCAGCGGGAGGCCTACGAGCAGTACTTC. Its protein is CASTPQREAYEQYF.